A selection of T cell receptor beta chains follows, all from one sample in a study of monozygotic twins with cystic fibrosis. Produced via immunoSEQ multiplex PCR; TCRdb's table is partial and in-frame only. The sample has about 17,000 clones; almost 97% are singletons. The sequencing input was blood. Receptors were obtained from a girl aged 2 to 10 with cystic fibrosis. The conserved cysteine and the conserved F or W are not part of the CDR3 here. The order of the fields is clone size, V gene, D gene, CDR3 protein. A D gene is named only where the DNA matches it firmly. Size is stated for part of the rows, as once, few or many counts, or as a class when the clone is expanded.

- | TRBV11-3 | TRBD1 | ASSSADREDEQY
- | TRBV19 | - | ASSFEGIQGEKLF
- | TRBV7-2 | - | ASSLTRHSYNEQF
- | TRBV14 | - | ASSRGLADTQY
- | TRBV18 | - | ASSPPDKRDTEAF
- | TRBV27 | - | ATETPIAKNIQY
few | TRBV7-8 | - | ASSLSGGYNEQF
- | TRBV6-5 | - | ASSLEVSNQPQH
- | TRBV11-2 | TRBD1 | ASSLDRETGGYEQY
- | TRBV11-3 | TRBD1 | ASSFLGQGLTGELF
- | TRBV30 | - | AWSGNGYT
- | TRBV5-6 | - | ASSPLRGSSYEQY
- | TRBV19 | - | ASPSGGGEKLF
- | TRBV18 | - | ASSLQGSSYNSPLH
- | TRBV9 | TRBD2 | ASSSRTSAGELF
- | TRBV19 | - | ASSIDSQYGYT
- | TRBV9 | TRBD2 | ASSVFGGGPNGELF
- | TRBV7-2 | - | ASKTAANNEKLF
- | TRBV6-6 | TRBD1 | ASSYSGDRAEGYT
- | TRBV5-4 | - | ASSPDRIISGYT
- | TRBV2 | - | ASGPGENTGELF
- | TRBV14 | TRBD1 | ASSQDSTGRYGYT
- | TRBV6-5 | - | ASSYGTGPSYEQY
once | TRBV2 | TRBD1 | ASNPMGQGNTEAF
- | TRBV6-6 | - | ASSYSGGESYGYT
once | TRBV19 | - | ASSDMVVYGEETQY
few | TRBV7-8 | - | ASSLELYGYT
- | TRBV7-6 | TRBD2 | ASSSSGGPLPPSNEQY
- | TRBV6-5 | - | ASSYRGSSYNEQF
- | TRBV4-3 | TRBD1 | ASSQPTGGPLPTEAF
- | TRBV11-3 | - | ASSLDWQGTQY
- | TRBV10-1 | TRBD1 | ASTTVAGGEIGDQPQH
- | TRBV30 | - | AWSEGRATEAF
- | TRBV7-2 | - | ASSLERWVTDTQY
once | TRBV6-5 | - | ASSYSGGLGYEQY
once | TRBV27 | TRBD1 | ASSNRGHTEAF
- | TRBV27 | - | ASTGSGANVLT
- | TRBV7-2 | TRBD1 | ASSFLAGGNYNEQF
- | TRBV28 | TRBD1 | ASSVTGTGGSPLH
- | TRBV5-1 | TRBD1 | ASKRGQSTDTQY
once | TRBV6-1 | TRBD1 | ASSILTGDTEAF
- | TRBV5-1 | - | ASRLNSNQPQH
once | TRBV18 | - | ASSELKGAGNEQY
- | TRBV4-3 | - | ASSHLSGSDTQY
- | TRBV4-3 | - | ASSQERHSTDTQY
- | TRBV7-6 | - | ASSPLGVGEQY
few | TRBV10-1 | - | ASSPDRRYTQY